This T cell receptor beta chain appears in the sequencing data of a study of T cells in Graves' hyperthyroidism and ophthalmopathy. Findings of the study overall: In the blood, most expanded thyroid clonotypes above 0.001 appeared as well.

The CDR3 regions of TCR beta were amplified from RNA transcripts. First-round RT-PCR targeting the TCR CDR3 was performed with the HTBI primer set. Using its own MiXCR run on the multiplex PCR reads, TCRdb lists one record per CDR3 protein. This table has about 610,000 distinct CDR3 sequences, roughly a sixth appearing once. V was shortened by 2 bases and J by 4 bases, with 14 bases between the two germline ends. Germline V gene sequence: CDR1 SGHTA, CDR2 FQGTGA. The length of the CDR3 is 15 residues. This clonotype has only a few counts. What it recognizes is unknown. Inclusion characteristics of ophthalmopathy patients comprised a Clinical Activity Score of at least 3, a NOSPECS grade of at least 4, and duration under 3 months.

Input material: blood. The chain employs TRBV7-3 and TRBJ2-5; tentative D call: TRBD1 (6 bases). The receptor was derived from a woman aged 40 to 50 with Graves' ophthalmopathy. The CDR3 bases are TGTGCCAGCAGCTTAGGTCCGGGCAGGGGAGAGACCCAGTACTTC. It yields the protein CASSLGPGRGETQYF. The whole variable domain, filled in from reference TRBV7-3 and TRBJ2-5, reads GAGVSQTPSNKVTEKGKYVELRCDPISGHTALYWYRQSLGQGPEFLIYFQGTGAADDSGLPNDRFFAVRPEGSVSTLKIQRTERGDSAVYLCASSLGPGRGETQYFGPGTRLLVL.